The entry below describes one TCR beta chain. Antigen specificity is unknown. The entry originates in a study of T cell responses to AZD1222 COVID-19 vaccine. Study-level information: Researchers grouped second doses given at about 4 or about 12 weeks into one pool. Whole-study findings and limits: Two AZD1222 doses significantly raised spike-specific TCR breadth and depth over controls. Close to half of spike-specific TCRs reportedly recognize unmutated variant regions. Only a handful of AZD1222 recipients, about six in all, had baseline seropositivity.

The V gene's germline CDR1 is SGHVS and CDR2 FQNEAQ. The CDR3 covers 15 residues. V lost 6 bases to trimming and J lost 3 bases, with 14 bases between them. The repertoire was sequenced with immunoSEQ multiplex PCR; TCRdb's copy has only in-frame clones and lacks some. The sample holds some 110,000 clones; 75% to 90% are singletons and the top ten take 3.1%. The sequence derives from an adult in good health. The gene calls are TRBV7-8 and TRBJ1-4; D unresolved. The sample was peripheral blood, taken on day 0 of AZD1222 vaccination. In DNA form, the CDR3 reads TGTGCCAGCAGTTCAGGACCGAACCCTAATGAAAAACTGTTTTTT. Amino acid sequence: CASSSGPNPNEKLFF.